This T cell receptor (beta chain) was profiled in a study of response to subunit inactivated influenza vaccine. Findings of the study overall: Authors suggested that a seasonal influenza vaccination recruits few new T cells each time.

TCRdb re-called the RT-PCR reads through MiXCR, storing one row per CDR3 protein. Here the sample spans around 520,000 distinct CDR3 sequences, about 25% being singletons. As concerns this clonotype: What it recognizes is unknown.

This clonotype was obtained from a man aged 45 to 65 who received an inactivated influenza vaccine. The material was CD4+ T cells sorted from PBMCs, obtained roughly 5 days after vaccination.

Here the CDR3 DNA reads TGTGCCAGCAGTAGGGACCTGAGGACCGGGGAGCTGTTTTTT. It codes for CASSRDLRTGELFF. The gene calls are TRBV12-3 or TRBV12-4 and TRBJ2-2; D assignment may be TRBD1 or TRBD2 (5 bases each). This CDR3 contains 14 residues. V dropped 5 bases and J dropped 5 bases, with 12 bases sitting between them.